Presented here are 32 T cell receptor beta chains from one specimen sequenced in a study of siplizumab effects on memory and regulatory T cells. Clones were sequenced by immunoSEQ multiplex PCR, and TCRdb holds only the in-frame ones, with some missing. The sample carries fewer than 100,000 clones, roughly 94% recorded once. Input material: CD8+ T cells sorted from blood. These receptors originate from a human donor in good health.

J is TRBJ2-7 and V is TRBV4-2; perhaps TRBD2 as D (5 bases). Per germline, CDR1 LGHNA and CDR2 YNFKEQ. The germline V and J ends were trimmed by 0 bases and 6 bases, with 12 bases remaining between them. The CDR3 is made up of 14 amino acids. The CDR3 region is CASSQENSATEQYF. The CDR3, as DNA: TGTGCCAGCAGCCAAGAGAATAGCGCCACCGAGCAGTACTTC.

The CDR3 coding sequence is TGTGCCAGCAGTCTAAGCAGCTCTTCGCAGTTCTTC. This sequence encodes CASSLSSSSQFF. The V and J genes are TRBV7-9 and TRBJ2-1; the D is unclear. Trimming removed 6 bases from V and 12 bases from J, with 15 bases in between. Germline CDR1 is SEHNR and CDR2 is FQNEAQ (reference sequence). The CDR3 runs to 12 residues. The full variable domain, its missing parts supplied by reference TRBV7-9 and TRBJ2-1, is DTGVSQNPRHKITKRGQNVTFRCDPISEHNRLYWYRQTLGQGPEFLTYFQNEAQLEKSRLLSDRFSAERPKGSFSTLEIQRTEQGDSAMYLCASSLSSSSQFFGPGTRLTVL.

The CDR3, as DNA: TGTGCCAGCAGCGTACCGACAGGGGGAGGGACCGGGGAGCTGTTTTTT. Protein product: CASSVPTGGGTGELFF. This chain links TRBV9 with TRBJ2-2; 9 bases fit TRBD1. The V gene end was trimmed by 1 base and the J gene end by 5 bases; junction bases not matched to a gene: 6. Germline V gene lookup returns CDR1 SGDLS and CDR2 YYNGEE. CDR3 size: 16 residues.

V is TRBV9 and J is TRBJ2-5; TRBD2 aligns across 11 bases. Germline CDR1 is SGDLS and CDR2 is YYNGEE. V lost 3 bases and J lost 5; bases outside the gene matches: 9. The CDR3 spans 16 residues. The CDR3 DNA reads as TGTGCCAGCAGCGAGGAACTAGCGGGAGCCGGGGAGACCCAGTACTTC. Its translation is CASSEELAGAGETQYF.

This clone was recorded once. This chain joins TRBV2 and TRBJ1-6; 7 positions match TRBD1. The CDR3 extends over 15 amino acids. V lost 1 base to trimming and J lost 6 bases; unmatched junction nucleotides: 3. CDR1 and CDR2 (germline): SNHLY, FYNNEI. DNA of the CDR3: TGTGCCAGCAGTGAAGACAGGGGACGTAATTCACCCCTCCACTTT. Protein sequence: CASSEDRGRNSPLHF.

The chain has TRBV5-5 and TRBJ2-1, with TRBD2 as a possible D gene (5 bases). Trimming took off 4 bases at V and 9 bases at J, with 20 bases between the two ends. The germline V gene has CDR1 SGHKS and CDR2 YYEKEE (reference sequence). The CDR3 loop spans 15 amino acids. The CDR3 protein is CASSRDYSIIAEQFF. CDR3 nucleotide sequence: TGTGCCAGCAGCCGTGACTATAGCATTATCGCTGAGCAGTTCTTC.

CDR3 sequence (DNA): TGCGCCAGCAGCTTGGTCGGGAGTCCCAAAAACATTCAGTACTTC. It translates to CASSLVGSPKNIQYF. This sequence joins TRBV5-1 and TRBJ2-4, with D perhaps matching TRBD2 (6 bases). The CDR3 loop spans 15 amino acids. V dropped 0 bases and J dropped 2 bases, with 9 bases sitting between them. CDR1 SGHRS and CDR2 YFSETQ come from the germline V gene.

The V gene is TRBV14, the J gene TRBJ2-7, with D possibly being TRBD1 or TRBD2 (6 bases each). V was clipped by 5 bases and J by 6 bases, with 20 bases between them. Germline CDR1 reads SGHDN; CDR2 reads FVKESK. CDR3 length equals 15 residues. The CDR3 nucleotides read TGTGCCAGCAGCGTAAATCCGGGGGCGAATAGCGAGCAGTACTTC. It translates to CASSVNPGANSEQYF.

The chain links TRBV19 to TRBJ2-1; TRBD2 aligns across 11 bases. V lost 6 bases and J lost 3; bases outside the gene matches: 4. Germline CDR1 reads LNHDA; CDR2 reads SQIVND (reference sequence). CDR3 length equals 15 residues. CDR3 in DNA: TGTGCCAGTAGACTAGCGGGAGATCTCTACAATGAGCAGTTCTTC. Protein: CASRLAGDLYNEQFF.

V usage is TRBV19 and J usage is TRBJ2-1; 15 positions match TRBD2. CDR1 and CDR2 (germline): LNHDA, SQIVND (reference sequence). V lost 6 bases and J lost 6; bases outside the gene matches: 12. CDR3 size: 18 residues. The CDR3 DNA follows: TGTGCCAGTAGAGGGGTTGTACGGGGACTAGCGGGAGGCAATGAGCAGTTCTTC. Protein sequence: CASRGVVRGLAGGNEQFF.

This rearrangement joins TRBV7-8 to TRBJ2-7; no firm D call. Trimming took off 8 bases at V and 2 bases at J, with 13 bases between the two ends. Per the germline V gene, CDR1 is SGHVS and CDR2 is FQNEAQ. The CDR3 has 13 amino acids. In DNA form, the CDR3 reads TGTGCCAGCGCAGTATCTCTCCCCTACGAGCAGTACTTC. It translates to CASAVSLPYEQYF.

The chain has TRBV5-1 and TRBJ2-5; possible D gene TRBD1, 6 bases. The CDR3 length is 15 residues. The germline V gene encodes CDR1 SGHRS and CDR2 YFSETQ. V lost 6 bases and J 5 bases, leaving 20 bases between the germline ends. CDR3: CASNPLQGRGETQYF. CDR3 sequence (DNA): TGCGCCAGCAATCCGCTGCAGGGGAGAGGGGAGACCCAGTACTTC.

This sequence joins TRBV7-9 and TRBJ2-7; the match to TRBD1 covers 8 bases. CDR1 SEHNR and CDR2 FQNEAQ come from the germline V gene (reference sequence). V shed 4 bases and J 2 bases; nucleotides not matched to a gene: 10. CDR3 size: 16 residues. CDR3 nucleotides: TGTGCCAGCAGCTCACAATCCGGACAGGGCACCTACGAGCAGTACTTC. Translation gives CASSSQSGQGTYEQYF.

The chain uses TRBV5-4 and TRBJ2-1, with 7 bases lining up with TRBD1. The CDR3 runs 13 residues. V lost 1 base to trimming and J lost 7 bases; unmatched junction nucleotides: 2. Per germline, CDR1 SGHNT and CDR2 YYREEE (reference sequence). The CDR3 protein is CASSLTGANEQFF. As DNA, the CDR3 is TGTGCCAGCAGCTTGACAGGGGCAAATGAGCAGTTCTTC.

The gene calls are TRBV29-1 and TRBJ2-7, with D perhaps TRBD2 (5 bases). The CDR3 is 14 residues long. Trimming took 4 bases from V and 5 from J, leaving 18 bases between them. The germline V gene has CDR1 SQVTM and CDR2 ANQGSEA. For the CDR3, the DNA is TGCAGCGTTGTTTCACCACGGCGGGTCAACGAGCAGTACTTC. Translated: CSVVSPRRVNEQYF.

The chain carries TRBV29-1 and TRBJ2-7, with TRBD2 identical over 7 bases. V lost 6 bases, J lost 4 bases, and 12 bases stayed unmatched. CDR3 size: 14 residues. Germline CDR1 is SQVTM and CDR2 is ANQGSEA. The CDR3 DNA reads TGCAGCGTCAAGTCCGCGGGAGTTGATTACGAGCAGTACTTC. Amino acid sequence: CSVKSAGVDYEQYF.

The rearrangement uses TRBV10-2 and TRBJ2-7; D gene ambiguous. The germline gives CDR1 WSHSY, CDR2 SAAADI. V was clipped by 8 bases and J by 1 base, with 12 bases between them. CDR3 length: 13 residues. CDR3 amino acids: CASWAVSSYEQYF. DNA of the CDR3: TGCGCCAGCTGGGCGGTGTCTTCCTACGAGCAGTACTTC.

The V gene is TRBV6-1, the J gene TRBJ1-4; D is unresolved. The CDR3 sequence is 17 residues long. V dropped 2 bases and J dropped 0 bases, with 13 bases sitting between them. Germline CDR1 reads MNHNS; CDR2 reads SASEGT. CDR3 DNA: TGTGCCAGCAGTGAAAACCCGGACTCTTCAACTAATGAAAAACTGTTTTTT. Translating it yields CASSENPDSSTNEKLFF.

This chain connects TRBV21-1 to TRBJ2-3; TRBD1 reflects the table's D call only, with no check against the DNA. TRBV21-1 is a known pseudogene. The length of the CDR3 is 16 residues. CDR3 sequence: CASSKKSGVFTDTQYF. For the CDR3, the DNA is TGTGCCAGCAGCAAAAAATCAGGGGTTTTCACAGATACGCAGTATTTT.

This sequence joins TRBV14 and TRBJ2-7; 13 nucleotides agree with TRBD2. J lost 5 bases, V lost 0 bases, and 10 bases had no gene match. Germline V lookup: CDR1 SGHDN, CDR2 FVKESK. This CDR3 has 18 residues. CDR3 DNA sequence: TGTGCCAGCAGCCAAGACAAGACCGGACTAGCGGGAGATGACGAGCAGTACTTC. It codes for CASSQDKTGLAGDDEQYF.

The rearrangement links TRBV5-1 to TRBJ1-1; 8 nucleotides line up with TRBD1. The CDR3 contains 13 residues. Trimming removed 7 bases from V and 4 bases from J; junction bases left unmatched: 6. Germline CDR1 SGHRS, CDR2 YFSETQ. The CDR3 nucleotides are TGCGCCAGCGTTGACAGGGGAGGCACTGAAGCTTTCTTT. Translated: CASVDRGGTEAFF.

V and J are TRBV9 and TRBJ2-1, with 10 bases aligning to TRBD2. The CDR3 has 15 residues. J lost 5 bases, V lost 0 bases, and 2 bases had no gene match. Germline loops: CDR1 SGDLS, CDR2 YYNGEE. The CDR3 nucleotides read TGTGCCAGCAGCGTAGGGGGACTAGCGAACAATGAGCAGTTCTTC. Translation: CASSVGGLANNEQFF. Filled out from reference TRBV9 and TRBJ2-1, the complete variable domain reads DSGVTQTPKHLITATGQRVTLRCSPRSGDLSVYWYQQSLDQGLQFLIQYYNGEERAKGNILERFSAQQFPDLHSELNLSSLELGDSALYFCASSVGGLANNEQFFGPGTRLTVL.

The chain has TRBV20-1 and TRBJ2-7; D perhaps matches TRBD2 (6 bases). The germline V gene has CDR1 DFQATT and CDR2 SNEGSKA (reference sequence). V was pared by 5 bases and J by 6 bases, with 11 bases between. The CDR3 is made up of 11 amino acids. CDR3 loop: CSAQTRLEQYF. The CDR3 DNA sequence: TGCAGTGCTCAGACTAGGCTCGAGCAGTACTTC.

This chain connects TRBV7-6 to TRBJ2-1; 9 bases align to TRBD1. The CDR3 covers 15 residues. The V gene end was trimmed by 4 bases and the J gene end by 5 bases; junction bases not matched to a gene: 6. Looked up from germline, CDR1 is SGHVS and CDR2 is FNYEAQ. This CDR3 reads CASSSWTGVDNEQFF. CDR3 sequence (DNA): TGTGCCAGCAGCTCATGGACAGGGGTAGACAATGAGCAGTTCTTC.

This clone was counted once. The gene calls are TRBV5-1 and TRBJ2-3; D ambiguous. V was clipped by 1 base and J by 2 bases, with 2 bases between them. This CDR3 spans 12 amino acids. The germline V gene has CDR1 SGHRS and CDR2 YFSETQ. CDR3 protein: CASSLNTDTQYF. The CDR3 nucleotides are TGCGCCAGCAGCTTGAACACAGATACGCAGTATTTT.

The CDR3 reads CASSTRLGLAGGVDTDTQYF. The CDR3 DNA follows: TGTGCCAGCAGTACTCGCCTCGGACTAGCGGGAGGGGTGGATACAGATACGCAGTATTTT. The rearrangement uses TRBV27 and TRBJ2-3; 15 nucleotides agree with TRBD2. The germline V gene has CDR1 MNHEY and CDR2 SMNVEV (reference sequence). V lost 5 bases to trimming and J lost 3 bases; unmatched junction nucleotides: 15. The CDR3 loop spans 20 amino acids.

The chain uses TRBV19 and TRBJ2-2, with D possibly matching TRBD1 (5 bases). Trimming removed 0 bases at V and 2 bases at J, with 7 bases between. From germline, CDR1 is LNHDA and CDR2 SQIVND (reference sequence). This CDR3 contains 15 residues. CDR3 residues: CASSIDDSNTGELFF. The CDR3 DNA sequence: TGTGCCAGTAGTATAGATGACAGTAACACCGGGGAGCTGTTTTTT.

This chain uses TRBV13 with TRBJ1-4; tentatively, D is TRBD1 (5 bases). This CDR3 contains 16 residues. The V and J ends lost 4 bases and 3 bases respectively, with 15 bases between them. Germline lookup yields CDR1 PRHDT and CDR2 FYEKMQ (reference sequence). CDR3: CASSSYLGGANEKLFF. As DNA, the CDR3 is TGTGCCAGCAGCTCTTACCTTGGGGGGGCTAATGAAAAACTGTTTTTT.

CDR3 region: CASSVLRGGDNEQFF. The CDR3 DNA reads as TGTGCCAGCAGCGTATTGAGAGGAGGGGACAATGAGCAGTTCTTC. The chain has TRBV9 and TRBJ2-1, with D possibly being TRBD2 (6 bases). The V end was cut by 1 base, the J end by 5 bases, with 13 bases between. The CDR3 spans 15 residues. Germline V gene lookup returns CDR1 SGDLS and CDR2 YYNGEE.

The DNA for the CDR3 is TGCAGCGTGGAGGGACTGTCCCAAGAGACCCAGTACTTC. This codes for CSVEGLSQETQYF. The V call is TRBV29-1, the J call TRBJ2-5, with D perhaps matching TRBD2 (6 bases). This CDR3 has 13 amino acids. Trimming removed 6 bases from V and 1 base from J, with 12 bases in between. Germline V gives CDR1 SQVTM, CDR2 ANQGSEA.

V usage is TRBV11-2 and J usage is TRBJ2-1, with no clear D. The CDR3 length is 13 residues. The V end was cut by 4 bases, the J end by 8 bases, with 12 bases between. CDR1 and CDR2 from the germline V gene are SGHAT and FQNNGV. The CDR3 reads CASSSGFSDEQFF. The CDR3 bases are TGTGCCAGCAGCTCGGGCTTTTCGGATGAGCAGTTCTTC.

The gene calls are TRBV5-1 and TRBJ1-2; D gene ambiguous. This CDR3 comprises 14 residues. Germline values: CDR1 SGHRS, CDR2 YFSETQ. Trimming cost V 2 bases and J 5 bases, with 13 bases left between them. The CDR3 loop is CASSFDKVEYGYTF. The CDR3 DNA reads TGCGCCAGCAGCTTCGATAAAGTGGAGTATGGCTACACCTTC.